This TCR beta chain originates from a study of T cell repertoires in aging, cancer and after chemotherapy. At the level of the study: Approximately 10 million TCR reads were in the whole dataset. Study-wide results and caveats: Age-matched healthy donors had significantly more diverse, less clonal blood TCR repertoires than untreated cancer patients.

A mixed TRB-A/B primer pool amplified rearranged TRB by multiplex touch-down PCR. TCRdb re-called the multiplex PCR reads through MiXCR, storing one row per CDR3 protein. The table lists 8,100 or so distinct CDR3 sequences, around 40% of them singletons. Trimming stripped 5 bases from V and 5 bases from J, with 18 bases between. This CDR3 is built from 15 residues. Germline V lookup: CDR1 PRHDT, CDR2 FYEKMQ (reference sequence). About this clonotype: Its antigen is currently unknown.

Peripheral blood genomic DNA, not sorted cells or RNA, was the template. The specimen sequenced was blood. The receptor comes from a human donor in good health. The rearrangement joins TRBV13 to TRBJ1-1; D might be TRBD1 (6 bases). The CDR3 DNA reads as TGTGCCAGCAGCCCCCGGGGAGGGGGAAGGACTGAAGCTTTCTTT. The encoded protein is CASSPRGGGRTEAFF.